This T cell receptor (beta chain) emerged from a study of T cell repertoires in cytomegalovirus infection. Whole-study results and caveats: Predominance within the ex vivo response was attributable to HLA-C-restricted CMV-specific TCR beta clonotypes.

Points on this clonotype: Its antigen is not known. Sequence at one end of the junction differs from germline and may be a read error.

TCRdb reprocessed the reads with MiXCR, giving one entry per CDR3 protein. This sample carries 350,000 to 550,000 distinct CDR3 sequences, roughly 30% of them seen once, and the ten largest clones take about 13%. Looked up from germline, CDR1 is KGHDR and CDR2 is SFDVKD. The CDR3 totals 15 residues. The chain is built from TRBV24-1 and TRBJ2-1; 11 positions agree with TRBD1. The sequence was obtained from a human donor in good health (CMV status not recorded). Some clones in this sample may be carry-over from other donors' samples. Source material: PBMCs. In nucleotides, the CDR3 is TGTGCCACCAGGGATTGGTGGACAGGGGGCAATGAGCAGTGCTTC. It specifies CATRDWWTGGNEQCF.